This T cell receptor beta chain came from a study of cytomegalovirus exposure and HLA in healthy donors listed by TCRdb under 2017. Regarding the complete study: An earlier analysis of approximately 640 of the donors reported 250 to 350 Gb of sequence data and about 100 million unique TCR beta sequences from about 200 million T cells. Five DR-DQ haplotypes were treated as single units for association and clustering because of strong linkage in the cohort. Across 398 genotyped donors of the cohort, an average of approximately 200,000 unique TCR beta nucleotide sequences per donor were sequenced, and roughly 20% of those sequences were non-productive. In a later genetic analysis, genome-wide SNP genotypes for about three fifths of the roughly 670 donors were used, and that subset was treated as a discovery cohort. The study was designed to test whether signatures of past pathogen exposure could be identified by cataloging public T cell receptors. A later analysis re-examined previously published TCR beta repertoires from 610 or so donors and added high-resolution HLA genotyping to investigate patterns of TCR occurrence. An early release that covered fewer than 750 HLA-typed donors contained around 330 gigabases of sequencing data and roughly 84 million unique TCR sequences. To decide whether each TCR beta V gene segment behaved as functional or pseudogenic, an earlier analysis of 587 of the donors relied on high-throughput TCR beta sequencing. Besides the first cohort of approximately 670 subjects, a separate validation cohort made up of 90 to 150 different subjects was used. The study combined high-throughput TCR immunosequencing, statistical association of individual TCRs with disease status, and machine learning to predict cytomegalovirus infection status. Donor age, sex, ethnicity and CMV serostatus were compiled together with the repertoire data. Both class I and class II loci were covered by HLA typing, at four-digit resolution. Rather than using new phenotypic data, the later analysis identified candidate immune exposures from TCR beta sequences and from how often those sequences occurred across donors. Among the roughly 400 genotyped donors, around 81% belonged to the genetic ancestry cluster associated with self-reported Caucasian donors. Every repertoire in the discovery cohort had been generated on one and the same sequencing platform. The study used immunosequencing to profile the T cell repertoires of under 700 subjects and linked those repertoires to cytomegalovirus serostatus. Typing coverage varied by locus: roughly 620-630 donors for A, B, C, DRB1 and DQB1; under 550 for DQA1; approximately 610 for DPA1; approximately 470 for DPB1.

For this chain, trimming is 4 bases at the V end and 4 bases at the J end, and the number of junction bases without a gene match is 9. As encoded in the germline V gene, CDR1 is LGHNA while CDR2 is YNFKEQ. CDR3 length: 16 amino acids, cysteine to phenylalanine. Of the read, only the CDR3 DNA is kept; its 48 bases are in frame from base 1. The cohort comprised several hundred healthy bone marrow donors. All cohort members were sampled while nominally healthy, although unrecorded immune exposures were likely present. The donor was CMV seropositive and was included in the group of around 300 seropositive cohort members. A peripheral blood sample was provided by each donor, and peripheral blood mononuclear cells were used for TCR beta sequencing. The Qiagen DNeasy Blood Extraction Kit was used to extract genomic DNA from the blood cell samples. The table lists this clone with a count of one. The antigen this receptor binds is unknown. The input lacks base qualities; no much larger clone sits a single base away.

The library relied on the immunoSEQ multiplex PCR assay. A mixture of 60 forward primers for TCR Vbeta segments and 13 reverse primers for TCR Jbeta segments was used in the multiplex PCR. The CDR3 region of rearranged TCR beta genes was amplified from genomic DNA by a multiplex PCR assay. On the Illumina HiSeq System, the amplified TCR beta libraries were sequenced as 87-base-pair reads. In the original analysis: A later analysis counted about 76 million unique TCR beta chains across the approximately 700 repertoires, and 9.5 million to 11 million of these chains were shared by at least two donors. A nearest-neighbor algorithm error-corrected the raw reads and collapsed the reads into unique sequences, merging closely related sequences to remove PCR and sequencing errors. V, D and J gene segments were assigned by aligning CDR3 sequences to IMGT reference sequences. For a sequence to be retained, a match of at least six nucleotides to both a V gene segment and a J gene segment was required. Rearrangements were called productive when the CDR3 lacked stop codons and stayed in frame with V and J; all others were non-productive. CDR3 was defined according to IMGT convention as the region running from the second conserved V-encoded cysteine to the conserved J-encoded phenylalanine. The earlier analysis of roughly 590 of the donors excluded sequences that lacked an unambiguous match to a single V gene segment. In an earlier analysis of around 600 of the donors, V segments were called functional above 56.7% productive rearrangements and were called segregating when the between-donor standard deviation exceeded 5%. A statistical classification framework was built to diagnose cytomegalovirus status from the catalog of TCR beta chain sequences. A later analysis assigned V and J genes by comparing TCR nucleotide sequences with IMGT/GENE-DB human TR gene sequences. In a later analysis, CDR3 sequences and most-parsimonious VDJ recombination scenarios were assigned using the TCRdist pipeline. In a later analysis, each TCR beta chain was defined by its CDR3 amino acid sequence together with its V-gene family, and reads without a unique V-gene family were excluded. As a way to deal with suspected cross-contamination and a sequencing artifact, a later analysis dropped 450 to 600 nucleotide sequences that were highly shared and had low generation probability. A later analysis calculated a clonal expansion index for each public chain from normalized within-repertoire ranks of inferred template counts. In a later analysis, generation probabilities were computed with a VDJ recombination model fitted to out-of-frame rearrangements, and the resulting probabilities were checked against IGoR. A later analysis scored TCR-TCR, TCR-HLA and TCR-CMV co-occurrence with hypergeometric tests, applying a repertoire-size bias correction to TCR pairs. False discovery rates were estimated in a later analysis by permuting HLA or CMV assignments 20 times. In a later analysis, co-occurring TCRs were grouped with DBSCAN, and TCRdist sequence similarity was added when clustering was performed within HLA-allele-positive subsets. For co-occurrence clustering, repertoires with fewer than 30,000 or more than 120,000 public chains were excluded, along with roughly 5 repertoires with anomalous nucleotide sharing. What TCRdb holds here is the immuneACCESS table cut down to in-frame rearrangements. Part of the clones is not present; checked against another copy, under half of the missing clones reflect an unresolved V gene, and the others are unexplained. The DNA was the basis for D and trimming; V, J and clone size are from that table. Across this sample there are approximately 100,000 clones, with approximately 80% seen only once. The ten top clones hold roughly 11% of the sample.

What the research found in general, with its limitations: Correlated functional status among segregating V segments might be attributable to linkage disequilibrium, but an unknown experimental factor could not be ruled out. Because some donors lacked HLA typing at each locus, the association tests relied only on the typed subset. Most TCR sequences were seen in very few donors, while some public TCRs were found in many individuals. In a later analysis, HLA-associated TCR beta chains showed more clonal expansion and lower generation probabilities than non-associated chains that were equally common. A few of the identified cytomegalovirus-associated TCR beta chains were confirmed in vitro to be specific for cytomegalovirus antigens. Some IMGT-functional V segments, including TRBV6-2 and TRBV6-3, could not be distinguished by the 87-base-pair reads and were therefore excluded. An earlier analysis of some 560 of the donors showed that most TCR beta V segments appeared in productive rearrangements either about 87% or about 30% of the time, which broadly matched IMGT annotations. In both the original and validation cohorts, the classifier was reported to diagnose cytomegalovirus status with high specificity and sensitivity. According to a later analysis, parvovirus B19, influenza, CMV and Epstein-Barr virus appeared linked to several top co-occurrence clusters. The only immune exposure information available for the cohort was CMV serostatus. Presence/absence analyses assumed roughly uniform sequencing depth across donors, an assumption that may not hold. Because counts were too low, about 15 rarely observed V segments, including chromosome 9 orphons, were left out of the earlier analysis of roughly 600 of the donors. Compared with the roughly 710-donor mean, donors in an Asian-associated ancestry cluster had fewer N-insertions in productive TCRs, according to a later genetic analysis. In a later analysis, the rate of TCR association differed among HLA loci, with DRB1 alleles having the most associated TCRs and HLA-C alleles having the fewest. An association between a missense DCLRE1C variant and V-gene and J-gene trimming of TCR beta chains was found in a later genetic analysis and replicated in an independent cohort. The cohort was sequenced for TCR beta chains only, and without alpha or paired-chain data the features that could be detected were limited. The study gave a list of some 150 TCR beta chains associated with cytomegalovirus. A cluster of highly shared sequence variants was judged likely to be a technical artifact of the sequencing pipeline. It was suggested by the authors that the approach could potentially be generalized to other disease states and immunological phenotypes. Specific HLA alleles were associated with 15,000 to 20,000 TCR beta sequences at a false discovery rate of 0.05 in a later analysis. A further reported finding was that TCR beta sequences accurately predicted the HLA-A and HLA-B alleles for most subjects in the first cohort. Strong co-occurrence of HLA alleles, especially DR and DQ, made assigning TCR associations to individual alleles difficult. Most CMV-associated TCR beta chains appeared to be HLA-restricted in a later analysis, and the HLA associations seemed to be driven largely by CMV exposure.

The specimen sequenced was PBMCs. This TCR was recovered from a middle-aged man in good health and CMV-seropositive. The chain uses TRBV4-2 and TRBJ2-2; a stretch of 7 junction bases matches TRBD1. The DNA sequence is as follows: TGTGCCAGCAGCCCGGCAGGGACAGACTCCACCGGGGAGCTGTTTTTT. Translated, this is CASSPAGTDSTGELFF.